The next 17 T cell receptor beta chains were all read from a single sample in a study of cytomegalovirus exposure and HLA in healthy donors. 13 Jbeta primers and 60 Vbeta primers were used for the PCR. Produced via immunoSEQ multiplex PCR; TCRdb's table is partial and in-frame only. The sample records about 130,000 clones, around 85% being singletons. Sequencing was done on a sample of PBMCs. These TCRs come from a boy younger than 18 in good health and CMV-seronegative.

The chain joins TRBV9 to TRBJ1-3; the match to TRBD1 covers 8 bases. CDR1 and CDR2 from the germline V gene are SGDLS and YYNGEE. The CDR3 sequence is 16 residues long. After removal of 3 bases from V and 2 bases from J, the junction contained 7 bases not matched to a gene. CDR3 protein: CASSETGAATGNTIYF. DNA of the CDR3: TGTGCCAGCAGCGAGACAGGGGCTGCTACTGGAAACACCATATATTTT.

The rearrangement joins TRBV6-4 to TRBJ2-5, with 8 bases lining up with TRBD1. The CDR3 spans 14 residues. J was trimmed by 3 bases and V by 5 bases; bases with no gene match: 5. Per the germline V gene, CDR1 is MRHNA and CDR2 is SNTAGT. The DNA of the CDR3 is TGTGCCAGCAGTAACAGGGGGAGGAAAGAGACCCAGTACTTC. Translation gives CASSNRGRKETQYF.

The gene calls are TRBV11-3 and TRBJ2-3; D unresolved. CDR1 SGHNT and CDR2 YENEEA come from the germline V gene. The CDR3 has 13 amino acids. Trimming shortened V by 1 base and J by 7 bases, and 9 bases separated the two germline ends. This CDR3 reads CASSLGEANTQYF. In DNA, the CDR3 is TGTGCCAGCAGCTTAGGTGAGGCCAATACGCAGTATTTT.

The chain couples TRBV5-4 to TRBJ1-1, with D possibly being TRBD1 (5 bases). CDR1 and CDR2 from the germline V gene are SGHNT and YYREEE (reference sequence). V gave up 7 bases and J gave up 7 bases, with 17 bases separating them. The CDR3 extends over 13 amino acids. The CDR3: CASGTGARGEAFF. The CDR3 DNA is TGTGCCAGCGGGACCGGGGCGCGGGGTGAAGCTTTCTTT.

The rearrangement joins TRBV5-1 to TRBJ2-4, with 7 bases that match TRBD1. The V and J ends lost 4 bases and 3 bases, in that order; junction bases with no gene match: 7. Germline CDR1 SGHRS, CDR2 YFSETQ. The CDR3 length is 15 residues. The DNA of the CDR3 is TGCGCCAGCAGCAGAAACCGGGACAGCAAAAACATTCAGTACTTC. Protein: CASSRNRDSKNIQYF.

J is TRBJ2-7 and V is TRBV7-7, with D tentatively TRBD1 (6 bases). Germline V gene sequence: CDR1 SSHAT, CDR2 FNYEAQ (reference sequence). CDR3 length: 13 amino acids. With 2 bases removed from V and 5 bases from J, the gap between germline ends came to 10 bases. CDR3 protein: CASSLLQGHEQYF. CDR3 DNA: TGTGCCAGCAGCTTATTACAGGGACACGAGCAGTACTTC.

In its sample, this clone was seen a few times. The chain employs TRBV6-5 and TRBJ1-5, with D perhaps matching TRBD1 (6 bases). Germline V gene lookup returns CDR1 MNHEY and CDR2 SVGAGI. This CDR3 is built from 14 residues. V was trimmed by 5 bases and J by 6 bases, leaving 14 bases between them. The CDR3 loop reads CASSPTLTGQPQHF. The CDR3 DNA follows: TGTGCCAGCAGTCCTACACTGACAGGTCAGCCCCAGCATTTT.

This rearrangement joins TRBV15 to TRBJ2-7; a possible D gene is TRBD1 (5 bases). V was trimmed by 0 bases and J by 2 bases, leaving 14 bases between them. Germline CDR1 is LNHNV and CDR2 is YYDKDF (reference sequence). The CDR3 length is 16 residues. The chain's CDR3 is CATSRDQGSRAYEQYF. CDR3 DNA sequence: TGTGCCACCAGCAGAGATCAAGGAAGCAGGGCCTACGAGCAGTACTTC.

This sequence joins TRBV7-2 and TRBJ2-1; 9 nucleotides line up with TRBD2. The germline CDR1 and CDR2 sequences are SGHTA and FQGNSA. This CDR3 has 18 residues. Germline trimming cut 1 base from V and 8 bases from J; bases unmatched to any gene: 15. CDR3 nucleotide sequence: TGTGCCAGCAGCTTAGATCTTGCGGGCGGGGGGGCGTTATATGAGCAGTTCTTC. This gives the protein CASSLDLAGGGALYEQFF.

The sample holds one count of this clone. V and J are TRBV9 and TRBJ2-7, with a weak D call TRBD2 (5 bases). CDR1 is SGDLS and CDR2 is YYNGEE in the germline V gene. Trimming left V 0 bases short and J 0 bases short, with 13 bases between. The CDR3 is 16 amino acids. The CDR3 DNA is TGTGCCAGCAGCGTAGGGTTGAGCGGTAGCTCCTACGAGCAGTACTTC. It translates to CASSVGLSGSSYEQYF.

The chain has TRBV7-2 and TRBJ2-1, with 9 bases aligning to TRBD2. This CDR3 is 19 amino acids long. The V gene end was trimmed by 2 bases and the J gene end by 1 base; junction bases not matched to a gene: 12. Germline V gives CDR1 SGHTA, CDR2 FQGNSA. CDR3 amino acids: CASSLNVAGGLDSYNEQFF. In DNA, the CDR3 is TGTGCCAGCAGCTTAAATGTGGCGGGGGGGCTGGATTCCTACAATGAGCAGTTCTTC.

This sequence joins TRBV19 and TRBJ2-1; 10 nucleotides align to TRBD2. Looked up from germline, CDR1 is LNHDA and CDR2 is SQIVND (reference sequence). J lost 8 bases, V lost 1 base, and 5 bases had no gene match. This CDR3 comprises 15 residues. CDR3 protein: CASSIGLAGVHEQFF. CDR3 in DNA: TGTGCCAGTAGTATAGGTCTAGCGGGGGTCCATGAGCAGTTCTTC.

In this sample, this clone turned up once. The chain carries TRBV5-6 and TRBJ1-2; tentative D call: TRBD1 (6 bases). V gave up 2 bases and J gave up 0 bases, with 11 bases separating them. The CDR3 runs 15 residues. CDR1 and CDR2 (germline): SGHDT, YYEEEE. Written as DNA, the CDR3 is TGTGCCAGCAGCTTCCCCGGGACAACTAACTATGGCTACACCTTC. Translated, it gives CASSFPGTTNYGYTF.

The chain combines TRBV19 with TRBJ1-4; D is unclear. The CDR3 length is 15 residues. V lost 3 bases to trimming and J lost 0 bases, with 8 bases between them. Germline CDR1 and CDR2: LNHDA and SQIVND (reference sequence). The DNA for the CDR3 is TGTGCCAGTAGTATGGCCGGGGCAACTAATGAAAAACTGTTTTTT. Translation gives CASSMAGATNEKLFF.

This chain links TRBV7-3 with TRBJ2-1; 8 nucleotides line up with TRBD1. From germline, CDR1 is SGHTA and CDR2 FQGTGA. After removal of 3 bases from V and 1 base from J, the junction contained 8 bases not matched to a gene. The CDR3 extends over 17 amino acids. In DNA form, the CDR3 reads TGTGCCAGCAGCTTCTCGGACAGGGAGGAATCCTACAATGAGCAGTTCTTC. Translation gives CASSFSDREESYNEQFF.

This chain links TRBV5-4 with TRBJ2-7, with 8 bases matching TRBD1. The V segment lost 6 bases and the J segment 2 bases; nucleotides outside the gene matches: 13. This CDR3 region has 16 residues. CDR1 is SGHNT and CDR2 is YYREEE in the germline V gene (reference sequence). The CDR3 DNA follows: TGTGCCAGCACCCCGCAGTCGGGACAGGTAACCTACGAGCAGTACTTC. This gives the protein CASTPQSGQVTYEQYF.

The CDR3 DNA is TGCAGCGTTGAGGTGACAGGGATTAGATCCGAGCAGTACTTC. It specifies CSVEVTGIRSEQYF. The chain links TRBV29-1 to TRBJ2-7; TRBD1 aligns across 7 bases. The CDR3 is 14 residues long. Germline V gene sequence: CDR1 SQVTM, CDR2 ANQGSEA. With 3 bases clipped from V and 6 bases from J, the junction kept 11 bases outside the gene matches.